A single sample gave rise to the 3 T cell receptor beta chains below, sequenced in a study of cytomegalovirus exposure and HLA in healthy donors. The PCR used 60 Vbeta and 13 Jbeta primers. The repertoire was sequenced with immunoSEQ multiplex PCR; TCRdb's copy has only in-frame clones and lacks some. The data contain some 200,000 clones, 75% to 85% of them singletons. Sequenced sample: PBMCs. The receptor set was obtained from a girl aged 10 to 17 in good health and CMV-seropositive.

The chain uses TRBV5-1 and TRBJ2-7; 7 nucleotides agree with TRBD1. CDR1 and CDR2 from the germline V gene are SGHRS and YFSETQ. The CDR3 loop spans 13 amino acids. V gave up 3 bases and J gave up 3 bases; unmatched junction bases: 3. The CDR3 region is CASSSGQVYEQYF. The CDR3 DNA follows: TGCGCCAGCAGCTCCGGACAGGTCTACGAGCAGTACTTC.

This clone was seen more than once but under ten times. This CDR3 is CASSFRDRGTTTSGNTIYF. The CDR3 nucleotides read TGTGCCAGCAGCTTCCGGGACAGGGGGACCACAACCTCTGGAAACACCATATATTTT. This rearrangement joins TRBV5-5 to TRBJ1-3; 11 bases agree with TRBD1. This CDR3 has 19 residues. Per germline, CDR1 SGHKS and CDR2 YYEKEE (reference sequence). After removal of 2 bases from V and 0 bases from J, the junction contained 10 bases not matched to a gene.

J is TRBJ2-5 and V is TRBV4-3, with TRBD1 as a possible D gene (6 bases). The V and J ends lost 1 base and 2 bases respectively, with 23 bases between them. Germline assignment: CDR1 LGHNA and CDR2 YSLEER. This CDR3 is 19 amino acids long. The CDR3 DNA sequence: TGCGCCAGCAGCCAAGTAGTAGGGTCGAAGGACAGCGGACAAGAGACCCAGTACTTC. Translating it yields CASSQVVGSKDSGQETQYF.